This T cell receptor beta chain was captured by sequencing in a study of T cell clusters in autoimmune cytopenias. The overall study: The median distinct TRB clonotype count was roughly 2,400 per sample, from a median roughly 52,000 reads. Overall study results and limits: A dominant lymphoma-associated repertoire apparently masked the cluster-lack signature in secondary cytopenia versus chronic lymphocytic leukemia. Primary autoimmune cytopenia patients appeared to lack physiological T cell clusters present in healthy donors. TRB repertoire shifts in secondary cytopenia and chronic lymphocytic leukemia mostly reflected lymphoma, not autoimmunity.

Each sample's input was around 250 ng genomic DNA, some 38,000 genome equivalents. To note about this clonotype: Its matching antigen is unknown.

From germline, CDR1 is SGHTA and CDR2 FQGNSA. This CDR3 has 15 amino acids. Multiplex touch-down PCR amplified TRB using TRB-A and TRB-B pools in one tube. One entry per CDR3 protein, without DNA, is what TCRdb gives after re-calling the multiplex PCR reads. This sample contains some 7,700 distinct CDR3 sequences. The sample consisted of peripheral blood. The J gene is TRBJ2-7, the V gene TRBV7-2. The sequence was obtained from a human donor with an autoimmune cytopenia or autoimmune hepatitis (not recorded which). CDR3 region: CASSPYSGASYEQYF.